The 19 T cell receptor beta chains below come from one sample, sequenced in a study of cytomegalovirus exposure and HLA in healthy donors. It was with 60 Vbeta and 13 Jbeta primers that the PCR ran. TCRdb keeps only in-frame clones here, not all; method: immunoSEQ multiplex PCR. The sample contains roughly 77,000 clones, 55% to 75% of which appear only once. Specimen: PBMCs. The source is a woman aged 40 to 55 in good health and CMV-seropositive.

The table lists this clone with a count of one. The genes are TRBV4-2 and TRBJ2-2; 11 bases align to TRBD2. Germline V gene data show CDR1 as LGHNA and CDR2 as YNFKEQ. The trim removed 4 bases at V and 4 bases at J, leaving 8 bases unmatched. The CDR3 consists of 17 residues. The CDR3 loop is CASSPRGLAELTGELFF. In DNA form, the CDR3 reads TGTGCCAGCAGCCCCCGGGGACTAGCGGAACTCACCGGGGAGCTGTTTTTT.

The table lists this clone with a few counts. The V call is TRBV2, the J call TRBJ1-1; no clear D gene. The germline V gene has CDR1 SNHLY and CDR2 FYNNEI. The CDR3 is made up of 13 amino acids. Trimming removed 4 bases from V and 6 bases from J, with 12 bases in between. This chain's CDR3 is CASSGRFLSEAFF. For the CDR3, the DNA is TGTGCCAGCAGTGGCCGGTTTCTCTCTGAAGCTTTCTTT.

This clone showed up just a few times. The V gene is TRBV29-1, the J gene TRBJ2-5, with 7 bases fitting TRBD2. V gave up 3 bases and J gave up 1 base; unmatched junction bases: 2. The CDR3 length is 13 residues. CDR1 is SQVTM, CDR2 ANQGSEA, per germline. The chain's CDR3 is CSVEGGTQETQYF. CDR3 nucleotide sequence: TGCAGCGTTGAGGGGGGGACCCAAGAGACCCAGTACTTC. Full variable domain (rest looked up from reference TRBV29-1 and TRBJ2-5): SAVISQKPSRDICQRGTSLTIQCQVDSQVTMMFWYRQQPGQSLTLIATANQGSEATYESGFVIDKFPISRPNLTFSTLTVSNMSPEDSSIYLCSVEGGTQETQYFGPGTRLLVL.

This rearrangement joins TRBV7-3 to TRBJ2-4; 9 bases map to TRBD2. V lost 3 bases and J lost 9; bases outside the gene matches: 3. This CDR3 is built from 13 residues. Germline values: CDR1 SGHTA, CDR2 FQGTGA. The DNA for the CDR3 is TGTGCCAGCAGCTTGGGACTAGCAGGCATTCAGTACTTC. Translation gives CASSLGLAGIQYF. Variable domain in full (rest from reference TRBV7-3 and TRBJ2-4): GAGVSQTPSNKVTEKGKYVELRCDPISGHTALYWYRQSLGQGPEFLIYFQGTGAADDSGLPNDRFFAVRPEGSVSTLKIQRTERGDSAVYLCASSLGLAGIQYFGAGTRLSVL.

On this clone itself: Other nucleotide sequences from this sample produce the same CDR3. The chain recombines TRBV28 with TRBJ1-2, with 7 bases fitting TRBD1. Germline lookup yields CDR1 MDHEN and CDR2 SYDVKM. J was trimmed by 7 bases and V by 6 bases; bases with no gene match: 5. CDR3 size: 12 residues. The CDR3 sequence: CASSLRQGGYTF. In nucleotides, the CDR3 is TGTGCCAGCAGCCTGCGACAGGGTGGCTACACCTTC.

On this clone itself: This specimen includes other DNA sequences encoding the same CDR3. As DNA, the CDR3 is TGCGCCAGTAACCGTCGACAGGGCCCCCAAGAGACCCAGTACTTC. This sequence encodes CASNRRQGPQETQYF. The V and J genes are TRBV5-1 and TRBJ2-5; 7 bases are a match to TRBD1. This CDR3 region has 15 residues. Losses at the gene ends were 8 bases for V and 1 base for J; bases not matched to a gene: 11. Germline CDR1 SGHRS, CDR2 YFSETQ.

This chain connects TRBV11-3 to TRBJ2-5; 9 positions agree with TRBD2. There are 17 residues in the CDR3. Germline V gene data show CDR1 as SGHNT and CDR2 as YENEEA. V lost 5 bases to trimming and J lost 2 bases; unmatched junction nucleotides: 12. The CDR3 region is CASSALWASGVQETQYF. The CDR3 region has the DNA TGTGCCAGCAGCGCCCTCTGGGCTAGCGGGGTGCAAGAGACCCAGTACTTC.

V is TRBV6-1 and J is TRBJ2-5, with 10 nucleotides matching TRBD2. The CDR3 spans 15 residues. With 7 bases clipped from V and 5 bases from J, the junction kept 10 bases outside the gene matches. Germline V gene sequence: CDR1 MNHNS, CDR2 SASEGT. The DNA for the CDR3 is TGTGCCAGCAATTCCCTAGCGGGGGCATTGGAGACCCAGTACTTC. This sequence encodes CASNSLAGALETQYF.

The CDR3 sequence is CASSQGWGQPQHF. CDR3 bases: TGTGCCAGCAGCCAGGGGTGGGGTCAGCCCCAGCATTTT. The rearrangement links TRBV9 to TRBJ1-5; D is possibly TRBD1 (6 bases). Germline loops: CDR1 SGDLS, CDR2 YYNGEE. The CDR3 covers 13 residues. Trimming shortened V by 4 bases and J by 6 bases, and 11 bases separated the two germline ends.

This clone appeared a few times. This chain uses TRBV6-1 with TRBJ2-1; TRBD2 matches at 9 bases. Germline V gives CDR1 MNHNS, CDR2 SASEGT. The V segment lost 4 bases and the J segment 8 bases; nucleotides outside the gene matches: 15. This CDR3 has 17 residues. This CDR3 reads CASSGMKPAGGVDEQFF. CDR3 nucleotides: TGTGCCAGCAGTGGCATGAAACCTGCGGGAGGGGTCGATGAGCAGTTCTTC.

This chain links TRBV30 with TRBJ1-2; 9 positions agree with TRBD1. In germline, CDR1 is GTSNPN, CDR2 SVGIG (reference sequence). J was trimmed by 4 bases and V by 4 bases; bases with no gene match: 4. This CDR3 is built from 13 residues. This CDR3 is CAWNPGQGYGYTF. DNA of the CDR3: TGTGCCTGGAACCCGGGACAGGGCTATGGCTACACCTTC.

The chain links TRBV7-9 to TRBJ2-5; D perhaps matches TRBD1 (6 bases). Germline V gene lookup returns CDR1 SEHNR and CDR2 FQNEAQ (reference sequence). V was pared by 3 bases and J by 4 bases, with 12 bases between. The CDR3 consists of 14 residues. CDR3 region: CASSFGQTGETQYF. DNA for the CDR3: TGTGCCAGCAGCTTTGGACAGACGGGAGAGACCCAGTACTTC.

The table lists this clone with a few counts. The V gene is TRBV2, the J gene TRBJ2-3, with 7 nucleotides matching TRBD2. CDR1 and CDR2 (germline): SNHLY, FYNNEI. CDR3 size: 17 residues. Losses at the gene ends were 8 bases for V and 2 bases for J; bases not matched to a gene: 16. The CDR3: CASRPSLSSGFTDTQYF. The CDR3 DNA reads TGTGCCAGCCGCCCTTCCCTTTCTAGCGGATTCACAGATACGCAGTATTTT.

The chain recombines TRBV2 with TRBJ1-5; perhaps TRBD1 as D (5 bases). The CDR3 is made up of 15 amino acids. With 4 bases removed from V and 9 bases from J, the gap between germline ends came to 19 bases. Looked up from germline, CDR1 is SNHLY and CDR2 is FYNNEI. The CDR3 DNA is TGTGCCAGCAGTGGTGGGCGACAGCCGGGGGTGCCCCAGCATTTT. Translated: CASSGGRQPGVPQHF.

This clone appeared a few times. The CDR3 bases are TGTGCCAGCGCCAAGTTGGGACAGGGAGACGGCTACACCTTC. Its protein product is CASAKLGQGDGYTF. The V call is TRBV9, the J call TRBJ1-2, with 9 bases identical to TRBD1. Trimming at V came to 7 bases and at J to 8 bases, leaving 12 bases not matched to a gene. Germline CDR1 reads SGDLS; CDR2 reads YYNGEE. CDR3 size: 14 residues.

About this clone: The sample holds other DNA sequences that translate to the same CDR3. The rearrangement links TRBV7-9 to TRBJ2-7, with 8 bases lining up with TRBD1. CDR3 length equals 14 residues. Germline V gene sequence: CDR1 SEHNR, CDR2 FQNEAQ (reference sequence). Trimming removed 3 bases from V and 3 bases from J; junction bases left unmatched: 4. CDR3 bases: TGTGCCAGCAGCTTGACAGGGGTTGACTACGAGCAGTACTTC. As protein: CASSLTGVDYEQYF. The entire variable domain, with the rest obtained from reference TRBV7-9 and TRBJ2-7, is as follows: DTGVSQNPRHKITKRGQNVTFRCDPISEHNRLYWYRQTLGQGPEFLTYFQNEAQLEKSRLLSDRFSAERPKGSFSTLEIQRTEQGDSAMYLCASSLTGVDYEQYFGPGTRLTVT.

This clone was observed a few times. The J gene is TRBJ1-1, the V gene TRBV2; D remains ambiguous. The germline V gene encodes CDR1 SNHLY and CDR2 FYNNEI. CDR3 length: 13 residues. The V gene lost 3 bases and the J gene lost 5 bases, with 10 bases spanning the gap. CDR3: CASSDVAATEAFF. CDR3 bases: TGTGCCAGCAGTGATGTGGCGGCGACTGAAGCTTTCTTT.

The rearrangement joins TRBV2 to TRBJ2-5, with no clear D. V lost 7 bases and J 11 bases, leaving 11 bases between the germline ends. This CDR3 contains 10 residues. Per germline, CDR1 SNHLY and CDR2 FYNNEI. The DNA of the CDR3 is TGTGCCAGCAAAATGGAGCATCAGTACTTC. This encodes CASKMEHQYF.

This sequence joins TRBV2 and TRBJ2-1, with 10 positions matching TRBD1. Germline V gene lookup returns CDR1 SNHLY and CDR2 FYNNEI. V gave up 6 bases and J gave up 9 bases; unmatched junction bases: 8. The CDR3 extends over 14 amino acids. The CDR3: CASRPDRGPGEQFF. CDR3 DNA: TGTGCCAGCAGGCCCGACAGGGGGCCGGGTGAGCAGTTCTTC.